One sample yielded the 25 T cell receptor beta chains listed below, sequenced in a study of T-cell memory formation after mild COVID-19. Via MiXCR, TCRdb re-called the 5' RACE reads, giving one row per CDR3 protein. The data show fewer than 450,000 distinct CDR3 sequences, roughly 21% seen once. The source material was PBMCs or a T cell subset sorted from them (not recorded which). The receptor source for this set is an adult woman who had mild COVID-19 (a few samples of this study predate the infection). Cell type and time point are not known.

This clonotype was seen many times. The CDR3 DNA reads as TGTGCCAGCAGTGAAGACTTCGCGGGGAGCTCCTACAATGAGCAGTTCTTC. As protein: CASSEDFAGSSYNEQFF. The chain employs TRBV6-5 and TRBJ2-1; the D gene is possibly TRBD2 (6 bases). The CDR3 loop spans 17 amino acids. V dropped 5 bases and J dropped 0 bases, with 17 bases sitting between them. Germline V lookup: CDR1 MNHEY, CDR2 SVGAGI.

The rearrangement uses TRBV20-1 and TRBJ2-3, with a weak D call TRBD1 (6 bases). CDR1 DFQATT and CDR2 SNEGSKA come from the germline V gene (reference sequence). This CDR3 comprises 15 residues. V lost 3 bases to trimming and J lost 0 bases, with 13 bases between them. The CDR3 sequence is CSASNSGASTDTQYF. In DNA form, the CDR3 reads TGCAGTGCTAGTAATTCAGGGGCCAGCACAGATACGCAGTATTTT.

This clonotype showed up just a few times. This rearrangement joins TRBV18 to TRBJ2-7; TRBD2 aligns across 9 bases. The CDR3 runs 15 residues. CDR1 is KGHSH and CDR2 is LQKENI in the germline V gene. V lost 3 bases to trimming and J lost 1 base; unmatched junction nucleotides: 4. DNA of the CDR3: TGTGCCAGCTCACCGGGGCGGGAGGGGTCCTACGAGCAGTACTTC. Protein: CASSPGREGSYEQYF.

This chain uses TRBV28 with TRBJ2-7, with TRBD1 matching over 8 bases. The V gene end was trimmed by 5 bases and the J gene end by 4 bases; junction bases not matched to a gene: 13. Germline V gene lookup returns CDR1 MDHEN and CDR2 SYDVKM. There are 16 residues in the CDR3. DNA of the CDR3: TGTGCCAGCAGTCGCCCCGGGGACAGGAGGTTGTACGAGCAGTACTTC. Amino acids: CASSRPGDRRLYEQYF.

V gene TRBV6-6 combines with J gene TRBJ1-1; TRBD1 agrees at 8 bases. This CDR3 region has 15 residues. The J segment lost 1 base and the V segment lost 5 bases, leaving 6 bases of the junction unmatched. CDR1 MNHNY and CDR2 SVGAGI come from the germline V gene (reference sequence). The CDR3 region is CASSHAGTGNTEAFF. CDR3 nucleotides: TGTGCCAGCAGTCATGCTGGGACAGGGAACACTGAAGCTTTCTTT.

The CDR3 nucleotides are TGTGCCAGCAGTTATTACGGGGTTGCGGAGACCCAGTACTTC. Translating gives CASSYYGVAETQYF. This rearrangement joins TRBV5-6 to TRBJ2-5; maybe TRBD2 (5 bases). Trimming pared 5 bases from V and 5 bases from J, leaving 16 bases between. CDR1 and CDR2 (germline): SGHDT, YYEEEE. The CDR3 has 14 amino acids.

This sequence joins TRBV7-9 and TRBJ2-4, with D unclear. This CDR3 has 13 amino acids. Deletions cut 3 bases from V and 8 bases from J, with 11 bases between. Germline-derived CDR1 and CDR2 are SEHNR and FQNEAQ (reference sequence). The CDR3 here is CASSLAPSDIQYF. CDR3 nucleotide sequence: TGTGCCAGCAGCTTGGCGCCCTCAGACATTCAGTACTTC.

V gene TRBV4-1 combines with J gene TRBJ2-7; 12 bases are shared with TRBD1. The CDR3 length is 15 residues. The junction had 6 bases not matched to a gene; V was cut back by 6 bases and J by 3 bases. Germline assignment: CDR1 MGHRA and CDR2 YSYEKL. CDR3 bases: TGCGCCAGCAGATTCGGGACAGGGGGCTTCTACGAGCAGTACTTC. Translated: CASRFGTGGFYEQYF.

This clonotype came up many times. This chain joins TRBV20-1 and TRBJ2-2, with TRBD1 matching over 9 bases. With 4 bases clipped from V and 2 bases from J, the junction kept 2 bases outside the gene matches. Germline loops: CDR1 DFQATT, CDR2 SNEGSKA (reference sequence). CDR3 length: 14 amino acids. Here the CDR3 reads CSAKQGANTGELFF. CDR3 coding DNA: TGCAGTGCTAAACAGGGGGCTAACACCGGGGAGCTGTTTTTT.

The CDR3 is CASSPGQLKGNEQFF. For the CDR3, the DNA is TGTGCCAGCTCACCGGGACAGTTAAAGGGGAATGAGCAGTTCTTC. This rearrangement joins TRBV18 to TRBJ2-1; 7 bases line up with TRBD1. Germline CDR1 reads KGHSH; CDR2 reads LQKENI. With V trimmed by 3 bases and J by 7 bases, 9 bases remained unmatched. The length of the CDR3 is 15 residues.

This clonotype was observed a few times. V gene TRBV15 combines with J gene TRBJ2-1, with 8 bases fitting TRBD1. This CDR3 comprises 17 residues. CDR1 and CDR2 (germline): LNHNV, YYDKDF (reference sequence). The junction had 6 bases not matched to a gene; V was cut back by 0 bases and J by 2 bases. The CDR3 here is CATSREGTGRTYNEQFF. Here the CDR3 DNA reads TGTGCCACCAGCAGAGAAGGGACAGGACGCACCTACAATGAGCAGTTCTTC.

The chain combines TRBV4-1 with TRBJ1-6; no clear D gene. The CDR3 runs 17 residues. The V gene lost 2 bases and the J gene lost 0 bases, with 11 bases spanning the gap. From germline, CDR1 is MGHRA and CDR2 YSYEKL. CDR3 residues: CASSQLDQSSYNSPLHF. CDR3 nucleotide sequence: TGCGCCAGCAGCCAATTAGACCAGAGCTCCTATAATTCACCCCTCCACTTT.

The chain is built from TRBV5-1 and TRBJ1-1, with 8 bases that match TRBD1. Germline V gene sequence: CDR1 SGHRS, CDR2 YFSETQ. The J segment lost 2 bases and the V segment lost 4 bases, leaving 4 bases of the junction unmatched. CDR3 length equals 14 residues. As DNA, the CDR3 is TGCGCCAGCAGCACCGGACAGGGTAACACTGAAGCTTTCTTT. Its protein product is CASSTGQGNTEAFF.

This clonotype was counted a few times. The rearrangement links TRBV24-1 to TRBJ2-1; weak D call: TRBD2 (6 bases). CDR1 is KGHDR and CDR2 is SFDVKD in the germline V gene. CDR3 length: 15 amino acids. The V gene lost 6 bases and the J gene lost 11 bases, with 22 bases spanning the gap. The CDR3 region is CATSTGESPTKQQFF. The CDR3 DNA reads as TGTGCCACCAGTACGGGGGAGAGCCCTACGAAGCAGCAGTTCTTC.

The V call is TRBV11-2, the J call TRBJ1-1; D is perhaps TRBD1 (5 bases). Trimming left V 0 bases short and J 0 bases short, with 20 bases between. This CDR3 has 19 amino acids. From germline, CDR1 is SGHAT and CDR2 FQNNGV. CDR3 amino acids: CASSLERGQPSLMNTEAFF. The CDR3 DNA sequence: TGTGCCAGCAGCTTAGAGAGGGGCCAGCCTTCCCTCATGAACACTGAAGCTTTCTTT. The complete variable domain, with remaining parts taken from reference TRBV11-2 and TRBJ1-1, reads EAGVAQSPRYKIIEKRQSVAFWCNPISGHATLYWYQQILGQGPKLLIQFQNNGVVDDSQLPKDRFSAERLKGVDSTLKIQPAKLEDSAVYLCASSLERGQPSLMNTEAFFGQGTRLTVV.

The V and J genes are TRBV19 and TRBJ1-2; TRBD1 matches 7 bases. Germline loops: CDR1 LNHDA, CDR2 SQIVND (reference sequence). CDR3 length equals 12 residues. With 6 bases clipped from V and 7 bases from J, the junction kept 5 bases outside the gene matches. The CDR3 is CASSDRDGGYTF. CDR3 coding DNA: TGTGCCAGTAGCGACAGGGATGGTGGCTACACCTTC. The full variable domain, in which reference TRBV19 and TRBJ1-2 provide the parts outside the CDR3, is DGGITQSPKYLFRKEGQNVTLSCEQNLNHDAMYWYRQDPGQGLRLIYYSQIVNDFQKGDIAEGYSVSREKKESFPLTVTSAQKNPTAFYLCASSDRDGGYTFGSGTRLTVV.

The chain is built from TRBV7-9 and TRBJ1-1; D gene uncertain. This CDR3 is 17 amino acids long. V was clipped by 5 bases and J by 0 bases, with 19 bases between them. Germline CDR1 SEHNR, CDR2 FQNEAQ (reference sequence). The CDR3 DNA is TGTGCCAGCAGCGCTCAAAAGAAGGCGCCAGTGAACACTGAAGCTTTCTTT. Protein sequence: CASSAQKKAPVNTEAFF.

This clonotype was observed a single time. The chain recombines TRBV9 with TRBJ2-1; 12 bases align to TRBD2. Germline V lookup: CDR1 SGDLS, CDR2 YYNGEE. CDR3 length: 17 residues. V shed 2 bases, J shed 6 bases, and the junction held 9 bases outside the gene matches. In DNA, the CDR3 is TGTGCCAGCAGCGTCCGACTAGCGGGGGCCCCCTCCAATGAGCAGTTCTTC. Protein: CASSVRLAGAPSNEQFF.

This clonotype appeared a few times. The chain recombines TRBV9 with TRBJ2-5; 7 bases align to TRBD2. V dropped 0 bases and J dropped 6; count of bases not matched to a gene: 8. This CDR3 is 15 amino acids long. Germline assignment: CDR1 SGDLS and CDR2 YYNGEE. The DNA of the CDR3 is TGTGCCAGCAGCGTAGAGGCTAGCGGCACGAAGACCCAGTACTTC. Its protein product is CASSVEASGTKTQYF.

This clonotype showed up just a few times. The chain recombines TRBV29-1 with TRBJ1-2, with no clear D. Per germline, CDR1 SQVTM and CDR2 ANQGSEA. The V and J ends lost 4 bases and 0 bases respectively, with 6 bases between them. CDR3 length equals 12 residues. CDR3 residues: CSVAGPNYGYTF. The CDR3 DNA follows: TGCAGCGTTGCTGGGCCTAACTATGGCTACACCTTC.

This clonotype was counted a few times. The V gene is TRBV24-1, the J gene TRBJ2-2, with D possibly TRBD2 on 6 matching bases. Trimming removed 0 bases at V and 3 bases at J, with 22 bases between. Germline CDR1 is KGHDR and CDR2 is SFDVKD. This CDR3 spans 20 amino acids. The CDR3 sequence: CATSDLSRGSRGGHTGELFF. CDR3 in DNA: TGTGCCACCAGTGATTTGAGTCGCGGGTCTAGAGGAGGGCACACCGGGGAGCTGTTTTTT.

This clonotype was seen more than once but under ten times. This chain's CDR3 is CSGRTGNTEAFF. DNA for the CDR3: TGCAGCGGAAGGACAGGGAACACTGAAGCTTTCTTT. This sequence joins TRBV29-1 and TRBJ1-1; 7 bases align to TRBD1. This CDR3 spans 12 amino acids. The V gene end was trimmed by 7 bases and the J gene end by 1 base; junction bases not matched to a gene: 3. Germline lookup yields CDR1 SQVTM and CDR2 ANQGSEA.

In its sample, this clonotype was seen a few times. The V and J genes are TRBV4-2 and TRBJ1-4; no firm D call. This CDR3 region has 15 residues. The V and J ends lost 4 bases and 0 bases respectively, with 9 bases between them. The germline gives CDR1 LGHNA, CDR2 YNFKEQ. The CDR3 sequence: CASSLNFATNEKLFF. For the CDR3, the DNA is TGTGCCAGCAGCCTTAACTTTGCAACTAATGAAAAACTGTTTTTT.

This clonotype was detected a few times. This chain connects TRBV6-6 to TRBJ2-7; 9 bases are shared with TRBD2. V was pared by 5 bases and J by 0 bases, with 8 bases of the junction left unmatched. Germline CDR1 MNHNY, CDR2 SVGAGI (reference sequence). The CDR3 contains 16 residues. CDR3 sequence reads: CASSDPGLAYSYEQYF. CDR3 nucleotide sequence: TGTGCCAGCAGTGATCCGGGACTAGCATACTCCTACGAGCAGTACTTC.

This sequence joins TRBV14 and TRBJ1-1; D is undetermined. Trimming removed 0 bases from V and 9 bases from J, with 11 bases in between. CDR1 and CDR2 from the germline V gene are SGHDN and FVKESK. The CDR3 is made up of 13 amino acids. The DNA of the CDR3 is TGTGCCAGCAGCCAAGATAGAGGACGGAAAGCTTTCTTT. Protein product: CASSQDRGRKAFF. Looking up the rest from reference TRBV14 and TRBJ1-1 gives the full variable domain: EAGVTQFPSHSVIEKGQTVTLRCDPISGHDNLYWYRRVMGKEIKFLLHFVKESKQDESGMPNNRFLAERTGGTYSTLKVQPAELEDSGVYFCASSQDRGRKAFFGQGTRLTVV.